The clone carrying this TCR beta chain appeared a few times. RNA transcripts provided the source from which TCR beta CDR3 regions were amplified. Initially, a first-round RT-PCR of the TCR CDR3 employed the HTBI primer set. Using its own MiXCR run on the multiplex PCR reads, TCRdb lists one record per CDR3 protein. This repertoire shows approximately 600,000 distinct CDR3 sequences, about a fifth found once; its top ten account for 34%. This record comes from a study of T cells in Graves' hyperthyroidism and ophthalmopathy. Germline-derived CDR1 and CDR2 are SGHRS and YFSETQ. V was trimmed by 7 bases and J by 4 bases, leaving 12 bases between them. The CDR3 length is 13 residues.

The chain uses TRBV5-1 and TRBJ2-4; D gene ambiguous. Sequenced input: blood. This clonotype was obtained from a man aged 25 to 40 with Graves' ophthalmopathy. Here the CDR3 reads CASLDIGKNIQYF. The CDR3 coding sequence is TGCGCCAGCCTTGACATCGGGAAAAACATTCAGTACTTC.